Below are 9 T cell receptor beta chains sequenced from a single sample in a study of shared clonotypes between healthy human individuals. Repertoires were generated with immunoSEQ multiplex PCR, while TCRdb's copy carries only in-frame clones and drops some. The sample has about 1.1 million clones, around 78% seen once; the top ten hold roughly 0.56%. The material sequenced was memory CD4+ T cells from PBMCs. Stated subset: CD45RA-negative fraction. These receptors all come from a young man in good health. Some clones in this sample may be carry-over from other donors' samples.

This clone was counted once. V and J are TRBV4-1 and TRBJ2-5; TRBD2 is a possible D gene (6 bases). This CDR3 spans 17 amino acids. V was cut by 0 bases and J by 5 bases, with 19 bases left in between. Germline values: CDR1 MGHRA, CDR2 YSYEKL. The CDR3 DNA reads TGCGCCAGCAGCCAAGAGGGGGGAGGAGATTTAGGGGAGACCCAGTACTTC. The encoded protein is CASSQEGGGDLGETQYF.

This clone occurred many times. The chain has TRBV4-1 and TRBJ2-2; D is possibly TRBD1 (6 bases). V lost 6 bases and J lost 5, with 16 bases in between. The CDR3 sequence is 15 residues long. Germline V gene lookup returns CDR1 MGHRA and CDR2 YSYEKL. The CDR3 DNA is TGCGCCAGCAGTTTAACGGGCCAGGGGACCGGGGAGCTGTTTTTT. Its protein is CASSLTGQGTGELFF.

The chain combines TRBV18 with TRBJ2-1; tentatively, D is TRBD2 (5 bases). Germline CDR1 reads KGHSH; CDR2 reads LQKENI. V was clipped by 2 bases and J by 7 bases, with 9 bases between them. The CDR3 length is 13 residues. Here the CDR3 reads CASSPNGGNEQFF. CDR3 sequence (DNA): TGTGCCAGCTCACCAAACGGAGGAAATGAGCAGTTCTTC.

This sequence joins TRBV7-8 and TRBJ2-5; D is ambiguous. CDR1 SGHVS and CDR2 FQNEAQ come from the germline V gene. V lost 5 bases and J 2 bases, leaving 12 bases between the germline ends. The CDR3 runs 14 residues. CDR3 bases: TGTGCCAGCAGCCCCCGACGGAGTCAAGAGACCCAGTACTTC. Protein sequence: CASSPRRSQETQYF.

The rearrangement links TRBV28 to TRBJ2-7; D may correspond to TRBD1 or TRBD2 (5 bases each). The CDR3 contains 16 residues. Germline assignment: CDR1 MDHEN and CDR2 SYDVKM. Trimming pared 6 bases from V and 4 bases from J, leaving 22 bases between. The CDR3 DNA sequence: TGTGCCAGCAGCTCTTCCGGGGCCGAATCCCCTTACGAGCAGTACTTC. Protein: CASSSSGAESPYEQYF. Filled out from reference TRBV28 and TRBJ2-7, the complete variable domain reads DVKVTQSSRYLVKRTGEKVFLECVQDMDHENMFWYRQDPGLGLRLIYFSYDVKMKEKGDIPEGYSVSREKKERFSLILESASTNQTSMYLCASSSSGAESPYEQYFGPGTRLTVT.

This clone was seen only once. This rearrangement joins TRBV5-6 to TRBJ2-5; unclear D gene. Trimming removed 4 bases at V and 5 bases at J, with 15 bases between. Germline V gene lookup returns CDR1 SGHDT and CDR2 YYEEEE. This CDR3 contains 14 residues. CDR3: CASSPASPLETQYF. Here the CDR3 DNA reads TGTGCCAGCAGCCCAGCATCCCCCCTGGAGACCCAGTACTTC.

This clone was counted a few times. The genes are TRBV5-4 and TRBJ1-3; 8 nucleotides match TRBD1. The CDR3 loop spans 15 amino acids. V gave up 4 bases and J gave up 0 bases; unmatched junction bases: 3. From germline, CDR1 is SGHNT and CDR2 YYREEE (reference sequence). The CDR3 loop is CASSPTGGSGNTIYF. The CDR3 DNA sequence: TGTGCCAGCAGCCCAACAGGGGGCTCTGGAAACACCATATATTTT.

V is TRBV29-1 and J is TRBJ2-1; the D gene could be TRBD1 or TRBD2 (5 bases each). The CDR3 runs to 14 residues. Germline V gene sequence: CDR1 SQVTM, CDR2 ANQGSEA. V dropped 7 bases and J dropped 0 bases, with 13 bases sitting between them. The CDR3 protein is CSDQGPSSYNEQFF. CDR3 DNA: TGCAGCGATCAGGGACCGAGCTCCTACAATGAGCAGTTCTTC.

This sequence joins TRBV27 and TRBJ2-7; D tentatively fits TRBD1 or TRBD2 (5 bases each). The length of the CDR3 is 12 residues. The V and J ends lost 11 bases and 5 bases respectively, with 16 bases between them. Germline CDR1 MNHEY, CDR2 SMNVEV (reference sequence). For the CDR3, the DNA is TGTGCCCCCGGAGGCAGGGAGCACGAGCAGTACTTC. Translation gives CAPGGREHEQYF.